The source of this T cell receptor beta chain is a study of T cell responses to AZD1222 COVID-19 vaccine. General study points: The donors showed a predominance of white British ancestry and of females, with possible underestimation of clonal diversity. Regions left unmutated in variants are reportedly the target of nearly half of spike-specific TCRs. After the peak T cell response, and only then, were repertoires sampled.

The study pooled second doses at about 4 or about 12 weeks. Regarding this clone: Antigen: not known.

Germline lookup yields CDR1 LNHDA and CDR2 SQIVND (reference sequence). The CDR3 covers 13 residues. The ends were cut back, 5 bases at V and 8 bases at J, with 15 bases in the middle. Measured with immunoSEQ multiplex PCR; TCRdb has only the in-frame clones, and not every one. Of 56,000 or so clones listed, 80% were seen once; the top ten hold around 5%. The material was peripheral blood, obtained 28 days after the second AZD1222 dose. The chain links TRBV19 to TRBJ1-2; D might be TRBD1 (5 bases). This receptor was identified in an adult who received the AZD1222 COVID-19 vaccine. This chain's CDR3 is CASSQEGERGYTF. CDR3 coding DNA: TGTGCCAGTAGTCAGGAAGGGGAACGCGGCTACACCTTC.